The 17 T cell receptor beta chains below come from one sample, sequenced in a study of T cells of healthy individuals. TCRdb fed the 5' RACE reads into MiXCR, producing one record per CDR3 protein. In the table there are some 85,000 distinct CDR3 sequences, roughly 5% of which are singletons. These receptors came from a female donor in good health.

This clonotype occurred a few times. The genes are TRBV18 and TRBJ2-2; tentatively, D is TRBD2 (5 bases). The CDR3 is 17 amino acids. The germline gives CDR1 KGHSH, CDR2 LQKENI. V lost 0 bases and J lost 3, with 14 bases in between. The CDR3 is CASSPPRAVRDTGELFF. CDR3 coding DNA: TGTGCCAGCTCACCACCGAGGGCAGTACGGGACACCGGGGAGCTGTTTTTT.

The chain uses TRBV5-1 and TRBJ2-3, with D perhaps being TRBD1 or TRBD2 (6 bases each). Germline CDR1 is SGHRS and CDR2 is YFSETQ. V lost 4 bases and J 3 bases, leaving 15 bases between the germline ends. The CDR3 is 15 residues long. CDR3 sequence (DNA): TGCGCCAGCAGCGAGGGGGGCCCCGTGACAGATACGCAGTATTTT. Its protein is CASSEGGPVTDTQYF.

This clonotype was detected a few times. J is TRBJ1-4 and V is TRBV18; 9 bases fit TRBD1. This CDR3 spans 17 amino acids. The germline CDR1 and CDR2 sequences are KGHSH and LQKENI. V gave up 2 bases and J gave up 4 bases; unmatched junction bases: 8. The DNA for the CDR3 is TGTGCCAGCTCACCATACACAGGGGGCCGGGGTAATGAAAAACTGTTTTTT. Amino acids: CASSPYTGGRGNEKLFF. Complete variable domain (other parts from reference TRBV18 and TRBJ1-4): NAGVMQNPRHLVRRRGQEARLRCSPMKGHSHVYWYRQLPEEGLKFMVYLQKENIIDESGMPKERFSAEFPKEGPSILRIQQVVRGDSAAYFCASSPYTGGRGNEKLFFGSGTQLSVL.

The chain joins TRBV2 to TRBJ1-5; D remains unclear. CDR1 SNHLY and CDR2 FYNNEI come from the germline V gene. Between the trimmed V and J ends, which lost 4 bases and 4 bases, there was a span of 11 bases. This CDR3 has 14 amino acids. CDR3 nucleotide sequence: TGTGCCAGCAGTGGGAGGGTGCGGAATCAGCCCCAGCATTTT. Residues: CASSGRVRNQPQHF.

This sequence joins TRBV5-4 and TRBJ1-1; D is unclear. Germline CDR1 SGHNT, CDR2 YYREEE (reference sequence). The length of the CDR3 is 14 residues. Trimming removed 1 base from V and 7 bases from J, with 14 bases in between. CDR3 protein: CASSLSGSWNEAFF. CDR3 nucleotides: TGTGCCAGCAGCTTGTCAGGCAGCTGGAATGAAGCTTTCTTT.

Many counts were recorded for this clonotype. The J gene is TRBJ1-1, the V gene TRBV7-2; D remains ambiguous. Germline CDR1 SGHTA, CDR2 FQGNSA. Trimming stripped 1 base from V and 5 bases from J, with 8 bases between. This CDR3 region has 13 residues. This chain's CDR3 is CASSLGVQTEAFF. The DNA for the CDR3 is TGTGCCAGCAGCTTAGGCGTGCAGACTGAAGCTTTCTTT.

This clonotype was observed many times. The CDR3 sequence: CASSLGNLQGSTNEKLFF. DNA for the CDR3: TGTGCCAGCAGCTTAGGAAATCTACAGGGTTCCACTAATGAAAAACTGTTTTTT. The chain combines TRBV7-9 with TRBJ1-4; perhaps TRBD1 as D (6 bases). The CDR3 loop spans 18 amino acids. CDR1 is SEHNR, CDR2 FQNEAQ, per germline (reference sequence). V was cut by 1 base and J by 2 bases, with 17 bases left in between.

J is TRBJ1-2 and V is TRBV5-5; TRBD1 is a possible D gene (6 bases). Germline V gene sequence: CDR1 SGHKS, CDR2 YYEKEE (reference sequence). The V end lost 0 bases, the J end lost 3 bases, and 9 bases lay between the germline ends. This CDR3 has 14 residues. CDR3 loop: CASSLDRDYYGYTF. In DNA, the CDR3 is TGTGCCAGCAGCTTGGACAGGGACTACTATGGCTACACCTTC.

This clonotype was recorded at least ten times. J is TRBJ1-5 and V is TRBV20-1, with 8 nucleotides matching TRBD1. Per germline, CDR1 DFQATT and CDR2 SNEGSKA (reference sequence). The J segment lost 5 bases and the V segment lost 5 bases, leaving 5 bases of the junction unmatched. This CDR3 spans 13 amino acids. The chain's CDR3 is CSASQGADQPQHF. CDR3 DNA: TGCAGTGCTTCCCAGGGGGCGGATCAGCCCCAGCATTTT.

This clonotype was detected ten times or more. The gene calls are TRBV7-9 and TRBJ2-1, with D hard to call. The V and J ends lost 5 bases and 4 bases respectively, with 27 bases between them. Germline-derived CDR1 and CDR2 are SEHNR and FQNEAQ (reference sequence). The CDR3 contains 19 residues. The CDR3 loop reads CASSQPRHYVGDLYNEQFF. For the CDR3, the DNA is TGTGCCAGCAGCCAGCCCCGGCACTATGTTGGAGACTTATACAATGAGCAGTTCTTC.

This clonotype has at least ten counts. V gene TRBV3-1 combines with J gene TRBJ1-2; 7 nucleotides match TRBD1. Germline V gene data show CDR1 as LGHDT and CDR2 as YNNKEL (reference sequence). V shed 5 bases, J shed 5 bases, and the junction held 8 bases outside the gene matches. The CDR3 is made up of 14 amino acids. The CDR3 spells CASSRQGGAYGYTF. The DNA for the CDR3 is TGTGCCAGCAGCAGACAGGGAGGGGCATATGGCTACACCTTC.

This clonotype came up many times. The rearrangement joins TRBV14 to TRBJ2-7; D is unclear. Germline lookup yields CDR1 SGHDN and CDR2 FVKESK. V gave up 3 bases and J gave up 2 bases, with 2 bases separating them. The CDR3 has 11 residues. CDR3 sequence (DNA): TGTGCCAGCAGCCACGCCTACGAGCAGTACTTC. Encoded protein: CASSHAYEQYF.

This clonotype was recorded many times. Here the CDR3 reads CASSYGAGPTGELFF. DNA of the CDR3: TGTGCCAGCAGTTACGGAGCGGGACCCACCGGGGAGCTGTTTTTT. This chain connects TRBV6-5 to TRBJ2-2; 7 positions match TRBD2. Trimming removed 2 bases from V and 4 bases from J; junction bases left unmatched: 4. This CDR3 has 15 residues. Germline V gene data show CDR1 as MNHEY and CDR2 as SVGAGI.

The sample holds many counts of this clonotype. V is TRBV12-5 and J is TRBJ2-4; TRBD2 agrees at 13 bases. Germline CDR1 is LGHNT and CDR2 is FRNRAP. Germline trimming cut 5 bases from V and 0 bases from J; bases unmatched to any gene: 22. The CDR3 runs 23 residues. CDR3: CASGPITVLAGGPNALAKNIQYF. The CDR3 nucleotides are TGTGCTAGTGGTCCCATCACCGTACTAGCGGGAGGGCCTAATGCCTTAGCCAAAAACATTCAGTACTTC.

This clonotype was seen ten or more times. The genes are TRBV10-3 and TRBJ2-5, with 14 bases identical to TRBD2. The CDR3 contains 14 residues. Germline lookup yields CDR1 ENHRY and CDR2 SYGVKD. V was clipped by 8 bases and J by 5 bases; unmatched bases: 4. DNA of the CDR3: TGTGCCATCGGGGGGACTAGCGGGAGTGAGACCCAGTACTTC. Translating it yields CAIGGTSGSETQYF.

V and J are TRBV7-9 and TRBJ2-7; 7 bases match TRBD2. CDR3 length: 16 amino acids. V dropped 1 base and J dropped 4; count of bases not matched to a gene: 10. Germline V CDR1 and CDR2: SEHNR, FQNEAQ (reference sequence). CDR3 sequence (DNA): TGTGCCAGCAGCTTAGTTGGGGGAGGGCCTGGATACGAGCAGTACTTC. It is translated as CASSLVGGGPGYEQYF.

The sample holds a few counts of this clonotype. This rearrangement joins TRBV4-1 to TRBJ2-1; 9 bases align to TRBD2. Germline CDR1 is MGHRA and CDR2 is YSYEKL. Unmatched junction bases numbered 12, after V lost 5 bases and J lost 10 bases. The CDR3 consists of 15 residues. The CDR3 nucleotides are TGCGCCAGCAGCGGAGGAGGAGCGGGAGGCCAAGAGCAGTTCTTC. Protein product: CASSGGGAGGQEQFF.